A single sample is the source of the 26 T cell receptor beta chains below, sequenced in a study of T cell repertoires in cytomegalovirus infection (dated by TCRdb to about 2019). Their recognized antigens are unknown. TCRdb records Illumina HiSeq 1500 as the sequencer. TCRdb's own reprocessing of the public reads used fastp at Q25 and MiXCR and kept productive beta chains. Merged by CDR3 protein, the rows form single entries marked with the most common genes and DNA. This sample holds under 150,000 distinct CDR3 sequences; roughly 31% were observed only once. Less than 45% of the sample is held by the ten biggest clonotypes. In light of the paper, this sample's treatment or condition label describes: in vitro stimulation with specific CMV peptide epitopes to enrich CMV-specific T cells. The input for sequencing was CD8+ T cells from cultured PBMCs, taken from culture after CMV antigen stimulation. These receptors originate from a human donor in good health (CMV status not recorded). Some clones in this sample may be carry-over from other donors' samples.

This chain uses TRBV20-1 with TRBJ1-2, with TRBD1 as a possible D gene (6 bases). V gave up 0 bases and J gave up 3 bases, with 11 bases separating them. CDR3 length equals 14 residues. Germline CDR1 is DFQATT and CDR2 is SNEGSKA (reference sequence). CDR3 loop: CSARDGQIDYGYTF. In nucleotides, the CDR3 is TGCAGTGCTAGAGATGGACAGATAGACTATGGCTACACCTTC.

V usage is TRBV19 and J usage is TRBJ2-2; D is ambiguous. Trimming stripped 7 bases from V and 3 bases from J, with 21 bases between. Germline CDR1 LNHDA, CDR2 SQIVND (reference sequence). The length of the CDR3 is 17 residues. The CDR3, as DNA: TGTGCCAGTACCAGACCGTGGGTCGGTGGCTACACCGGGGAGCTGTTTTTT. It specifies CASTRPWVGGYTGELFF.

V usage is TRBV29-1 and J usage is TRBJ2-3; perhaps TRBD1 as D (5 bases). V lost 4 bases and J 4 bases, leaving 18 bases between the germline ends. The germline V gene has CDR1 SQVTM and CDR2 ANQGSEA. The CDR3 has 15 amino acids. As DNA, the CDR3 is TGCAGCGTTGCCGGCAGGGCGAACTCGGCAGATACGCAGTATTTT. It specifies CSVAGRANSADTQYF.

The chain carries TRBV20-1 and TRBJ2-7; 8 nucleotides line up with TRBD1. This CDR3 region has 14 residues. The junction had 9 bases not matched to a gene; V was cut back by 3 bases and J by 5 bases. The germline gives CDR1 DFQATT, CDR2 SNEGSKA (reference sequence). This CDR3 reads CSARDRDRGHEQYF. The CDR3 bases are TGCAGTGCTAGGGACCGAGACAGGGGACACGAGCAGTACTTC.

The chain uses TRBV5-6 and TRBJ1-1; 8 bases align to TRBD1. The V segment lost 4 bases and the J segment 2 bases; nucleotides outside the gene matches: 22. The germline V gene has CDR1 SGHDT and CDR2 YYEEEE. This CDR3 contains 20 residues. This CDR3 is CASSMDRAFIYHPLNTEAFF. In nucleotides, the CDR3 is TGTGCCAGCAGCATGGACAGGGCGTTTATCTACCATCCACTTAACACTGAAGCTTTCTTT.

In its sample, this clonotype was seen many times. The chain is built from TRBV7-9 and TRBJ2-2; the D gene is possibly TRBD2 (5 bases). The CDR3 covers 14 residues. The germline V gene encodes CDR1 SEHNR and CDR2 FQNEAQ (reference sequence). The V and J ends lost 3 bases and 7 bases respectively, with 12 bases between them. The CDR3 DNA is TGTGCCAGCAGCTTCGGGGTTTCTGGCGGGGAGCTGTTTTTT. The encoded protein is CASSFGVSGGELFF.

V and J are TRBV7-3 and TRBJ2-3, with TRBD2 identical over 7 bases. Germline V gene sequence: CDR1 SGHTA, CDR2 FQGTGA. The CDR3 has 13 residues. The J segment lost 1 base and the V segment lost 5 bases, leaving 0 bases of the junction unmatched. The CDR3 bases are TGTGCCAGCAGCGGGGGGGGCACAGATACGCAGTATTTT. This encodes CASSGGGTDTQYF.

The genes are TRBV19 and TRBJ2-2; 7 bases are a match to TRBD1. There are 15 residues in the CDR3. The V segment lost 3 bases and the J segment 3 bases; nucleotides outside the gene matches: 4. Germline loops: CDR1 LNHDA, CDR2 SQIVND (reference sequence). The DNA for the CDR3 is TGTGCCAGTAGTATCTACAGGGGTGACACCGGGGAGCTGTTTTTT. Translated: CASSIYRGDTGELFF.

This chain uses TRBV7-4 with TRBJ2-1; 12 positions agree with TRBD2. Per the germline V gene, CDR1 is SGHVT and CDR2 is SQSDAQ. The CDR3 consists of 19 residues. Trimming at V came to 5 bases and at J to 0 bases, leaving 11 bases not matched to a gene. The CDR3 DNA reads as TGTGCCAGCAGCGAGACTAGCGGGGGAGACTATGGCTCCTACAATGAGCAGTTCTTC. This translates into CASSETSGGDYGSYNEQFF.

The chain carries TRBV7-9 and TRBJ2-5; D not certain. The CDR3 contains 12 residues. The V gene lost 5 bases and the J gene lost 0 bases, with 4 bases spanning the gap. CDR1 is SEHNR and CDR2 is FQNEAQ in the germline V gene (reference sequence). This CDR3 is CASSDYQETQYF. CDR3 bases: TGTGCCAGCAGCGACTACCAAGAGACCCAGTACTTC. The full variable domain, with the rest looked up from reference TRBV7-9 and TRBJ2-5, is DTGVSQNPRHKITKRGQNVTFRCDPISEHNRLYWYRQTLGQGPEFLTYFQNEAQLEKSRLLSDRFSAERPKGSFSTLEIQRTEQGDSAMYLCASSDYQETQYFGPGTRLLVL.

This clonotype occurred once. For the CDR3, the DNA is TGTGCCAGCTCACCCCAGCGAGGGGGCACAGATACGCAGTATTTT. Translated: CASSPQRGGTDTQYF. This sequence joins TRBV18 and TRBJ2-3; D tentatively reads TRBD1 or TRBD2 (5 bases each). The CDR3 totals 15 residues. Per germline, CDR1 KGHSH and CDR2 LQKENI. V lost 3 bases to trimming and J lost 1 base, with 11 bases between them.

This clonotype was observed a few times. The J gene is TRBJ2-7, the V gene TRBV7-6; D might be TRBD2 (6 bases). V lost 2 bases to trimming and J lost 3 bases, with 11 bases between them. Germline CDR1 reads SGHVS; CDR2 reads FNYEAQ. The CDR3 loop spans 14 amino acids. The DNA for the CDR3 is TGTGCCAGCAGCTTAATTCTGGGGGGCTACGAGCAGTACTTC. Its translation is CASSLILGGYEQYF.

This clonotype was counted only a few times. The chain recombines TRBV7-9 with TRBJ2-3; D could derive from TRBD1 or TRBD2 (5 bases each). The length of the CDR3 is 17 residues. V lost 5 bases to trimming and J lost 3 bases, with 21 bases between them. Germline CDR1 is SEHNR and CDR2 is FQNEAQ (reference sequence). The CDR3 DNA reads as TGTGCCAGCAGCCCCCGAGTGAGGGCTGCAGGGACAGATACGCAGTATTTT. It is translated as CASSPRVRAAGTDTQYF.

The V gene is TRBV6-1, the J gene TRBJ1-4; 12 positions agree with TRBD1. CDR3 length equals 14 residues. The ends lost 5 bases at V and 8 bases at J; junction bases unmatched: 3. Per the germline V gene, CDR1 is MNHNS and CDR2 is SASEGT. The CDR3 region has the DNA TGTGCCAGCAGTTGGGACAGGGGGCGAGAAAAACTGTTTTTT. This codes for CASSWDRGREKLFF.

This clonotype was counted at least ten times. The J gene is TRBJ2-2, the V gene TRBV4-1; no reliable D call. This CDR3 spans 14 amino acids. V gave up 0 bases and J gave up 7 bases, with 9 bases separating them. Per the germline V gene, CDR1 is MGHRA and CDR2 is YSYEKL. CDR3 amino acids: CASSQESRDGELFF. CDR3 bases: TGCGCCAGCAGCCAAGAGTCCCGTGACGGGGAGCTGTTTTTT.

The V and J genes are TRBV27 and TRBJ1-1, with no clear D. V was shortened by 5 bases and J by 4 bases, with 17 bases between the two germline ends. This CDR3 has 15 residues. Germline V gene lookup returns CDR1 MNHEY and CDR2 SMNVEV (reference sequence). This CDR3 is CASSPLTVWGTEAFF. The CDR3 nucleotides read TGTGCCAGCAGTCCGCTGACCGTATGGGGCACTGAAGCTTTCTTT.

This clonotype was counted a few times. The CDR3 loop reads CASSLALDRGNGYTF. The CDR3 DNA follows: TGTGCCAGCAGCTTAGCCCTAGACAGGGGGAATGGCTACACCTTC. The rearrangement uses TRBV7-8 and TRBJ1-2; 9 nucleotides match TRBD1. The CDR3 consists of 15 residues. J lost 6 bases, V lost 0 bases, and 5 bases had no gene match. The germline gives CDR1 SGHVS, CDR2 FQNEAQ.

This clonotype was seen a few times. This chain joins TRBV6-2 or TRBV6-3 and TRBJ2-6; D ambiguous. CDR3 size: 16 residues. Trimming pared 7 bases from V and 0 bases from J, leaving 13 bases between. The germline V gene has CDR1 MNHEY and CDR2 SVGEGT. The CDR3 is CASIPTWVSGANVLTF. The CDR3 bases are TGTGCCAGCATTCCTACATGGGTCTCTGGGGCCAACGTCCTGACTTTC.

The chain uses TRBV4-1 and TRBJ1-5, with a tentative D call TRBD1 (6 bases). This CDR3 region has 16 residues. The V end lost 1 base, the J end lost 4 bases, and 14 bases lay between the germline ends. Germline V gene lookup returns CDR1 MGHRA and CDR2 YSYEKL. CDR3 bases: TGCGCCAGCAGCCAAGTAGAGGGGGTAGGGAATCAGCCCCAGCATTTT. As protein: CASSQVEGVGNQPQHF.

The rearrangement joins TRBV4-1 to TRBJ1-6; D remains ambiguous. The length of the CDR3 is 16 residues. With 0 bases removed from V and 5 bases from J, the gap between germline ends came to 11 bases. Germline V gene data show CDR1 as MGHRA and CDR2 as YSYEKL. Here the CDR3 reads CASSQDTAFHNSPLHF. The CDR3, as DNA: TGCGCCAGCAGCCAAGATACGGCTTTCCATAATTCACCCCTCCACTTT.

This rearrangement joins TRBV19 to TRBJ2-5, with 7 bases aligning to TRBD1. This CDR3 has 15 amino acids. After removal of 5 bases from V and 5 bases from J, the junction contained 11 bases not matched to a gene. Germline loops: CDR1 LNHDA, CDR2 SQIVND (reference sequence). CDR3 sequence: CASSDGDSTGETQYF. CDR3 nucleotides: TGTGCCAGTAGTGATGGGGACAGTACCGGGGAGACCCAGTACTTC.

This clonotype was seen only a few times. The chain employs TRBV2 and TRBJ2-1; 7 bases agree with TRBD1. The CDR3 is 15 amino acids. Germline lookup yields CDR1 SNHLY and CDR2 FYNNEI. J was trimmed by 2 bases and V by 6 bases; bases with no gene match: 7. This CDR3 reads CASRARDSPYNEQFF. The CDR3 nucleotides read TGTGCCAGCAGGGCCCGGGACAGCCCCTACAATGAGCAGTTCTTC.

This clonotype has a count of ten or more. The chain uses TRBV4-1 and TRBJ2-7; D perhaps matches TRBD1 (6 bases). This CDR3 is built from 13 residues. V was pared by 2 bases and J by 3 bases, with 8 bases between. From germline, CDR1 is MGHRA and CDR2 YSYEKL. The CDR3 spells CASSQRDNYEQYF. Here the CDR3 DNA reads TGCGCCAGCAGCCAAAGGGACAACTACGAGCAGTACTTC.

The CDR3 sequence is CASSQGTRGIQYF. Here the CDR3 DNA reads TGCGCCAGCAGCCAGGGGACTAGAGGTATTCAGTACTTC. V and J are TRBV4-1 and TRBJ2-4; 8 positions agree with TRBD2. CDR1 and CDR2 from the germline V gene are MGHRA and YSYEKL. The V gene end was trimmed by 3 bases and the J gene end by 10 bases; junction bases not matched to a gene: 5. The CDR3 has 13 amino acids.

The V and J genes are TRBV19 and TRBJ2-1; D may be TRBD1 (6 bases). V dropped 9 bases and J dropped 4 bases, with 7 bases sitting between them. CDR3 size: 11 residues. Germline V gene sequence: CDR1 LNHDA, CDR2 SQIVND (reference sequence). The CDR3 loop reads CASGQYNEQFF. CDR3 in DNA: TGTGCCAGCGGACAGTACAATGAGCAGTTCTTC.

The chain is built from TRBV19 and TRBJ2-3; D might be TRBD2 (6 bases). Between the trimmed V and J ends, which lost 0 bases and 4 bases, there was a span of 17 bases. CDR3 size: 17 residues. In germline, CDR1 is LNHDA, CDR2 SQIVND (reference sequence). CDR3 protein: CASSIDGGLPNPDTQYF. DNA of the CDR3: TGTGCCAGTAGTATAGACGGGGGACTTCCCAACCCAGATACGCAGTATTTT.